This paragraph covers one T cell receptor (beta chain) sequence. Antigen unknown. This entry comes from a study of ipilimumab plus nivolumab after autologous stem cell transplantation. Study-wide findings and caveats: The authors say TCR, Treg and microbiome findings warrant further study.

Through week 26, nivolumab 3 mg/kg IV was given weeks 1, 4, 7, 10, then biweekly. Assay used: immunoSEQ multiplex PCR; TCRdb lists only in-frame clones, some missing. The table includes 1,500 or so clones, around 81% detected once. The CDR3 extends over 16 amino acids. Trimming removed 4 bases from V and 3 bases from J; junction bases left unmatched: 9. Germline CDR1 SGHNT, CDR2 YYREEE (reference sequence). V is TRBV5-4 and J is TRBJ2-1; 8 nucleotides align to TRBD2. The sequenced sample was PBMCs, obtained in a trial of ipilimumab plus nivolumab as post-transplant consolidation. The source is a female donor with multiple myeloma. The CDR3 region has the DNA TGTGCCAGCAGCCTGGGGGGGCTAGCGGGCTACAATGAGCAGTTCTTC. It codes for CASSLGGLAGYNEQFF.